This entry lists 29 T cell receptor beta chains sequenced from one sample in a study of OX40 agonist ivuxolimab in advanced cancers. Some clones are missing from TCRdb's copy, which holds only in-frame ones; the method was immunoSEQ multiplex PCR. The sample comprises around 30,000 clones, around 90% of which are singletons, and about 53% rests with the top ten. The starting material was CD4+ or CD8+ T cells sorted from blood, obtained in a trial of the OX40 agonist ivuxolimab. The origin of the receptors is an adult with an advanced solid tumor such as melanoma, head and neck, liver or kidney cancer.

The chain couples TRBV6-5 to TRBJ2-1, with D uncertain. CDR1 is MNHEY and CDR2 is SVGAGI in the germline V gene. The CDR3 loop spans 13 amino acids. Trimming left V 0 bases short and J 7 bases short, with 7 bases between. In DNA, the CDR3 is TGTGCCAGCAGTTACTCGAACCAGAATGAGCAGTTCTTC. This encodes CASSYSNQNEQFF.

The chain recombines TRBV2 with TRBJ2-7; 8 nucleotides agree with TRBD1. The CDR3 totals 14 residues. Germline loops: CDR1 SNHLY, CDR2 FYNNEI. V trimming: 6 bases; J trimming: 6 bases; junction bases outside the gene matches: 10. CDR3 in amino acids: CASRKGQGPSEQYF. The CDR3 DNA reads as TGTGCCAGCAGGAAAGGACAGGGACCGTCCGAGCAGTACTTC.

V gene TRBV19 combines with J gene TRBJ1-1; D might be TRBD1 (6 bases). CDR1 LNHDA and CDR2 SQIVND come from the germline V gene (reference sequence). Between the trimmed V and J ends, which lost 8 bases and 1 base, there was a span of 20 bases. The CDR3 length is 16 residues. CDR3: CASFSTPGHSNTEAFF. For the CDR3, the DNA is TGTGCCAGTTTTTCGACCCCGGGACACTCGAACACTGAAGCTTTCTTT.

V usage is TRBV19 and J usage is TRBJ2-7; D ambiguous. This CDR3 region has 11 residues. Trimming pared 5 bases from V and 5 bases from J, leaving 7 bases between. Germline CDR1 reads LNHDA; CDR2 reads SQIVND (reference sequence). The CDR3 reads CASSAGHEQYF. The CDR3 coding sequence is TGTGCCAGTAGTGCCGGACACGAGCAGTACTTC.

The chain couples TRBV30 to TRBJ2-3; 7 bases match TRBD1. The CDR3 has 15 residues. Germline V CDR1 and CDR2: GTSNPN, SVGIG (reference sequence). Germline trimming cut 2 bases from V and 2 bases from J; bases unmatched to any gene: 7. CDR3 in DNA: TGTGCCTGGAGTCTAAGGGGGCTTTACACAGATACGCAGTATTTT. It specifies CAWSLRGLYTDTQYF.

The rearrangement uses TRBV27 and TRBJ1-1, with 7 positions matching TRBD1. Germline lookup yields CDR1 MNHEY and CDR2 SMNVEV (reference sequence). V was pared by 6 bases and J by 6 bases, with 28 bases of the junction left unmatched. CDR3 length equals 20 residues. The CDR3 sequence: CASSPLGQGGWTVGFAEAFF. The DNA for the CDR3 is TGTGCCAGCAGCCCCCTTGGGCAGGGGGGGTGGACCGTGGGATTCGCTGAAGCTTTCTTT.

J is TRBJ1-5 and V is TRBV23-1; D is possibly TRBD1 (5 bases). TRBV23-1 is an ORF, and what it does is uncertain. The CDR3 spans 15 residues. V was clipped by 6 bases and J by 7 bases, with 19 bases between them. The DNA of the CDR3 is TGCGCCAGCAGATACCCGGGGCAGGTCAGACAGCCCCAGCATTTT. This gives the protein CASRYPGQVRQPQHF.

The genes are TRBV4-3 and TRBJ1-3, with TRBD1 identical over 8 bases. The CDR3 runs 15 residues. Looked up from germline, CDR1 is LGHNA and CDR2 is YSLEER. Unmatched junction bases numbered 5, after V lost 4 bases and J lost 3 bases. CDR3 in DNA: TGCGCCAGCAGCCGGGACAGGAGTTTTGGAAACACCATATATTTT. Its translation: CASSRDRSFGNTIYF.

This chain joins TRBV7-9 and TRBJ1-3, with D uncertain. Germline V gene sequence: CDR1 SEHNR, CDR2 FQNEAQ (reference sequence). This CDR3 has 15 amino acids. CDR3 protein: CGTGIPNSSGNTIYF. The CDR3 DNA follows: TGTGGTACCGGGATACCCAATAGCTCTGGAAACACCATATATTTT.

The rearrangement uses TRBV28 and TRBJ2-5; D perhaps matches TRBD2 (5 bases). V lost 2 bases and J lost 2, with 6 bases in between. The V gene's germline CDR1 is MDHEN and CDR2 SYDVKM. CDR3 size: 13 residues. The DNA for the CDR3 is TGTGCCAGCAGTTTAACTAGACAAGAGACCCAGTACTTC. Its translation is CASSLTRQETQYF. Full variable domain (missing parts from reference TRBV28 and TRBJ2-5): DVKVTQSSRYLVKRTGEKVFLECVQDMDHENMFWYRQDPGLGLRLIYFSYDVKMKEKGDIPEGYSVSREKKERFSLILESASTNQTSMYLCASSLTRQETQYFGPGTRLLVL.

V usage is TRBV30 and J usage is TRBJ2-4, with TRBD1 as a possible D gene (5 bases). The germline gives CDR1 GTSNPN, CDR2 SVGIG (reference sequence). Deletions cut 2 bases from V and 4 bases from J, with 15 bases between. The length of the CDR3 is 15 residues. CDR3 sequence reads: CAWSLGRVAKNIQYF. In nucleotides, the CDR3 is TGTGCCTGGAGTTTGGGCAGGGTGGCTAAAAACATTCAGTACTTC.

This sequence joins TRBV7-9 and TRBJ1-6, with D maybe TRBD1 (6 bases). The V end lost 1 base, the J end lost 11 bases, and 12 bases lay between the germline ends. Germline values: CDR1 SEHNR, CDR2 FQNEAQ (reference sequence). The CDR3 covers 14 residues. DNA for the CDR3: TGTGCCAGCAGCTTAGTCGGGGGGGGCCCACCCCTCCACTTT. It codes for CASSLVGGGPPLHF. The entire variable domain, with the rest obtained from reference TRBV7-9 and TRBJ1-6, is as follows: DTGVSQNPRHKITKRGQNVTFRCDPISEHNRLYWYRQTLGQGPEFLTYFQNEAQLEKSRLLSDRFSAERPKGSFSTLEIQRTEQGDSAMYLCASSLVGGGPPLHFGNGTRLTVT.

The chain combines TRBV7-9 with TRBJ2-7; D is unclear. V was clipped by 1 base and J by 5 bases, with 9 bases between them. The germline V gene encodes CDR1 SEHNR and CDR2 FQNEAQ (reference sequence). CDR3 length: 13 residues. CDR3 nucleotides: TGTGCCAGCAGCTTAGGGTCGTCAGACGAGCAGTACTTC. Residues: CASSLGSSDEQYF.

The chain is built from TRBV14 and TRBJ2-5, with a tentative D call TRBD1 (5 bases). Deletions cut 4 bases from V and 3 bases from J, with 15 bases between. This CDR3 contains 15 residues. Germline-derived CDR1 and CDR2 are SGHDN and FVKESK. CDR3 DNA: TGTGCCAGCAGCCGATGGGGCTACCCTGAAGAGACCCAGTACTTC. It encodes CASSRWGYPEETQYF.

The rearrangement uses TRBV7-9 and TRBJ2-7; D may be TRBD1 or TRBD2 (6 bases each). This CDR3 contains 13 residues. Trimming stripped 3 bases from V and 5 bases from J, with 11 bases between. Germline values: CDR1 SEHNR, CDR2 FQNEAQ (reference sequence). CDR3 protein: CASSFGGGDEQYF. The CDR3 DNA is TGTGCCAGCAGCTTCGGGGGCGGGGACGAGCAGTACTTC.

This chain links TRBV7-2 with TRBJ1-3, with TRBD1 matching 8 bases. The junction had 4 bases not matched to a gene; V was cut back by 4 bases and J by 2 bases. Germline lookup yields CDR1 SGHTA and CDR2 FQGNSA. This CDR3 has 15 residues. The CDR3 DNA sequence: TGTGCCAGCAGCTCGGACAGGGACGCTGGAAACACCATATATTTT. Translated: CASSSDRDAGNTIYF.

The chain employs TRBV6-6 and TRBJ1-6; D is undetermined. The CDR3 is 15 amino acids. The germline V gene encodes CDR1 MNHNY and CDR2 SVGAGI (reference sequence). V gave up 2 bases and J gave up 6 bases, with 11 bases separating them. This CDR3 reads CASSYVEGFNSPLHF. The CDR3 coding sequence is TGTGCCAGCAGTTACGTTGAAGGATTTAATTCACCCCTCCACTTT.

With regard to this clone: This same CDR3 is encoded by further DNA sequences in the sample. The chain carries TRBV2 and TRBJ1-5; D gene unclear. This CDR3 region has 13 residues. V lost 1 base and J lost 2, with 3 bases in between. Germline values: CDR1 SNHLY, CDR2 FYNNEI. The CDR3 coding sequence is TGTGCCAGCAGTGAAGGGGGCAATCAGCCCCAGCATTTT. This gives the protein CASSEGGNQPQHF. Supplemented by reference TRBV2 and TRBJ1-5, the full variable domain reads EPEVTQTPSHQVTQMGQEVILRCVPISNHLYFYWYRQILGQKVEFLVSFYNNEISEKSEIFDDQFSVERPDGSNFTLKIRSTKLEDSAMYFCASSEGGNQPQHFGDGTRLSIL.

J is TRBJ2-3 and V is TRBV11-2; D possibly uses TRBD1 or TRBD2 (6 bases each). The V gene's germline CDR1 is SGHAT and CDR2 FQNNGV. The CDR3 loop spans 14 amino acids. V shed 8 bases and J shed 2 bases, with 14 bases lying between them. The CDR3 sequence is CASSEGGSTDTQYF. The DNA of the CDR3 is TGTGCCAGCTCAGAAGGGGGGTCCACAGATACGCAGTATTTT. Filled out from reference TRBV11-2 and TRBJ2-3, the complete variable domain reads EAGVAQSPRYKIIEKRQSVAFWCNPISGHATLYWYQQILGQGPKLLIQFQNNGVVDDSQLPKDRFSAERLKGVDSTLKIQPAKLEDSAVYLCASSEGGSTDTQYFGPGTRLTVL.

The V and J genes are TRBV9 and TRBJ1-1; D uncertain. Looked up from germline, CDR1 is SGDLS and CDR2 is YYNGEE. CDR3 size: 14 residues. V was pared by 0 bases and J by 2 bases, with 8 bases between. CDR3 sequence reads: CASSVVADNTEAFF. The CDR3 DNA reads TGTGCCAGCAGCGTAGTAGCTGATAACACTGAAGCTTTCTTT.

The rearrangement uses TRBV4-1 and TRBJ1-1; D is undetermined. V lost 1 base and J lost 3, with 18 bases in between. This CDR3 comprises 17 residues. The germline V gene encodes CDR1 MGHRA and CDR2 YSYEKL. CDR3 DNA sequence: TGCGCCAGCAGCCAAGTTTTTAACGGGGAGCGGGACACTGAAGCTTTCTTT. Amino acid sequence: CASSQVFNGERDTEAFF.

The chain links TRBV19 to TRBJ2-5; 15 nucleotides align to TRBD2. Germline CDR1 reads LNHDA; CDR2 reads SQIVND (reference sequence). V shed 5 bases and J 5 bases; nucleotides not matched to a gene: 15. CDR3 length equals 19 residues. CDR3 coding DNA: TGTGCCAGTAGTTTGAGGGGACTAGCGGGGGGACCACCAATCGAGACCCAGTACTTC. Protein product: CASSLRGLAGGPPIETQYF. The variable domain in full, completed from reference TRBV19 and TRBJ2-5, reads DGGITQSPKYLFRKEGQNVTLSCEQNLNHDAMYWYRQDPGQGLRLIYYSQIVNDFQKGDIAEGYSVSREKKESFPLTVTSAQKNPTAFYLCASSLRGLAGGPPIETQYFGPGTRLLVL.

This clone qualifies as medium-sized. The chain has TRBV29-1 and TRBJ2-7; D is unresolved. Germline-derived CDR1 and CDR2 are SQVTM and ANQGSEA. Trimming pared 7 bases from V and 5 bases from J, leaving 9 bases between. The CDR3 length is 10 residues. The DNA of the CDR3 is TGCAGCGCCTTCTCTGACGAGCAGTACTTC. Translating it yields CSAFSDEQYF.

J is TRBJ2-6 and V is TRBV25-1; D possibly corresponds to TRBD1 (5 bases). CDR3 length: 17 residues. The V end was cut by 5 bases, the J end by 5 bases, with 19 bases between. Germline V gene data show CDR1 as MGHDK and CDR2 as SYGVNS. Here the CDR3 reads CASSIATGQSRANVLTF. The DNA of the CDR3 is TGTGCCAGCAGTATCGCTACTGGACAAAGTCGGGCCAACGTCCTGACTTTC.

CDR3 sequence (DNA): TGTGCCAGCAGCGTAAATGGGGGCGTGAACACTGAAGCTTTCTTT. Its protein is CASSVNGGVNTEAFF. The chain joins TRBV9 to TRBJ1-1, with a weak D call TRBD1 (6 bases). The germline V gene encodes CDR1 SGDLS and CDR2 YYNGEE. Deletions cut 1 base from V and 0 bases from J, with 10 bases between. This CDR3 region has 15 residues.

The chain joins TRBV27 to TRBJ2-5; no definite D call. The germline CDR1 and CDR2 sequences are MNHEY and SMNVEV (reference sequence). This CDR3 has 13 amino acids. V was pared by 9 bases and J by 14 bases, with 25 bases between. The CDR3 sequence: CASQPPDTFFLYF. The CDR3 region has the DNA TGTGCCAGTCAGCCACCCGACACCTTCTTCTTATACTTC.

The chain combines TRBV5-6 with TRBJ2-7, with D possibly TRBD2 on 5 matching bases. The CDR3 contains 14 residues. CDR1 is SGHDT, CDR2 YYEEEE, per germline. V was pared by 4 bases and J by 3 bases, with 14 bases between. The CDR3 DNA reads as TGTGCCAGCAGCCCCCATCCGGGGAACTACGAGCAGTACTTC. This translates into CASSPHPGNYEQYF.

The chain combines TRBV6-4 with TRBJ2-3; 12 positions agree with TRBD2. The germline V gene has CDR1 MRHNA and CDR2 SNTAGT. J was trimmed by 5 bases and V by 6 bases; bases with no gene match: 6. The CDR3 totals 15 residues. The CDR3 is CASSQLAGGVDTQYF. Here the CDR3 DNA reads TGTGCCAGCAGCCAACTAGCGGGGGGTGTAGATACGCAGTATTTT.

This rearrangement joins TRBV13 to TRBJ2-2, with 8 bases fitting TRBD1. The CDR3 consists of 14 residues. Germline V gives CDR1 PRHDT, CDR2 FYEKMQ (reference sequence). The V gene end was trimmed by 3 bases and the J gene end by 7 bases; junction bases not matched to a gene: 4. The CDR3 reads CASSLTGAGGELFF. The CDR3, as DNA: TGTGCCAGCAGCTTGACAGGGGCCGGCGGGGAGCTGTTTTTT.